The next 28 T cell receptor beta chains were all read from a single sample in a study of blood T cell repertoires in COVID-19. Generated by immunoSEQ multiplex PCR, the TCRdb table keeps only in-frame clones and is missing some. Of around 50,000 clones in the sample, almost 85% were seen once. The sequencing sample was made of peripheral blood. The receptor source for this set is an elderly woman with acute or convalescent COVID-19.

The rearrangement links TRBV3-1 (or the pseudogene TRBV3-2) to TRBJ2-1; tentative D call: TRBD2 (5 bases). Germline loops: CDR1 LGHDT, CDR2 YNNKEL (reference sequence). The V gene lost 8 bases and the J gene lost 4 bases, with 18 bases spanning the gap. CDR3 length: 15 residues. DNA for the CDR3: TGTGCCAGCTCGGACTCGATCTCCCTTTACAATGAGCAGTTCTTC. Protein product: CASSDSISLYNEQFF.

This chain connects TRBV13 to TRBJ2-7; 9 bases align to TRBD2. The V segment lost 1 base and the J segment 2 bases; nucleotides outside the gene matches: 3. The CDR3 runs 15 residues. Germline CDR1 is PRHDT and CDR2 is FYEKMQ (reference sequence). As DNA, the CDR3 is TGTGCCAGCAGCTTAGTGACTAGCGGTACCTACGAGCAGTACTTC. Encoded protein: CASSLVTSGTYEQYF.

The chain links TRBV7-9 to TRBJ2-1; D may be TRBD1 (5 bases). Germline lookup yields CDR1 SEHNR and CDR2 FQNEAQ (reference sequence). Deletions cut 6 bases from V and 3 bases from J, with 18 bases between. This CDR3 is 16 amino acids long. CDR3 in amino acids: CASSWWKDTNYNEQFF. The CDR3 DNA sequence: TGTGCCAGCAGTTGGTGGAAGGACACGAACTACAATGAGCAGTTCTTC.

The V and J genes are TRBV2 and TRBJ1-2; D uncertain. The V and J ends lost 3 bases and 6 bases respectively, with 8 bases between them. The CDR3 extends over 12 amino acids. The V gene's germline CDR1 is SNHLY and CDR2 FYNNEI. CDR3 sequence (DNA): TGTGCCAGCAGTGAGCGATTTAATGGCTACACCTTC. It encodes CASSERFNGYTF.

The chain is built from TRBV15 and TRBJ2-5; 7 bases are a match to TRBD2. V lost 2 bases, J lost 1 base, and 16 bases stayed unmatched. Germline values: CDR1 LNHNV, CDR2 YYDKDF (reference sequence). The CDR3 consists of 19 residues. CDR3 nucleotides: TGTGCCACCAGCAGAACCGGGGCGGGAGAGGTTTTCTTCCAAGAGACCCAGTACTTC. It specifies CATSRTGAGEVFFQETQYF.

This clone appeared once. This chain uses TRBV4-1 with TRBJ1-1; D possibly corresponds to TRBD1 (5 bases). Germline CDR1 is MGHRA and CDR2 is YSYEKL. The CDR3 consists of 12 residues. V was cut by 3 bases and J by 10 bases, with 12 bases left in between. CDR3 DNA sequence: TGCGCCAGCAGCCAGGGGGGTCGGGGAGCTTTCTTT. Protein: CASSQGGRGAFF.

This clone was detected only a few times. The CDR3 loop reads CASSAGAYTQYF. The CDR3 region has the DNA TGCGCCAGCAGCGCCGGAGCCTATACGCAGTATTTT. The chain has TRBV10-1 and TRBJ2-3; D is unresolved. The length of the CDR3 is 12 residues. Deletions cut 6 bases from V and 7 bases from J, with 11 bases between. Germline V lookup: CDR1 WNHNN, CDR2 SYGVQD (reference sequence).

This clone has only one observation. V usage is TRBV5-4 and J usage is TRBJ2-1, with TRBD2 matching 9 bases. Germline loops: CDR1 SGHNT, CDR2 YYREEE (reference sequence). There are 17 residues in the CDR3. The V gene end was trimmed by 0 bases and the J gene end by 0 bases; junction bases not matched to a gene: 4. CDR3 protein: CASSLVRAGGSYNEQFF. DNA for the CDR3: TGTGCCAGCAGCTTGGTTCGAGCGGGGGGCTCCTACAATGAGCAGTTCTTC.

The rearrangement uses TRBV14 and TRBJ2-7, with D hard to call. Germline V gene sequence: CDR1 SGHDN, CDR2 FVKESK. The CDR3 contains 14 residues. The ends were cut back, 4 bases at V and 0 bases at J, with 10 bases in the middle. CDR3 protein: CASSLRRDSYEQYF. For the CDR3, the DNA is TGTGCCAGCAGCCTACGTCGCGACTCCTACGAGCAGTACTTC.

The chain links TRBV27 to TRBJ2-7; 11 nucleotides align to TRBD2. V shed 6 bases and J 1 base; nucleotides not matched to a gene: 5. This CDR3 contains 15 residues. CDR1 and CDR2 (germline): MNHEY, SMNVEV (reference sequence). The CDR3 loop is CASRTSGSPSYEQYF. DNA for the CDR3: TGTGCCAGCAGAACTAGCGGGAGCCCTTCCTACGAGCAGTACTTC.

V and J are TRBV5-1 and TRBJ2-1, with 7 bases aligning to TRBD2. From germline, CDR1 is SGHRS and CDR2 YFSETQ. The V and J ends lost 0 bases and 0 bases, in that order; junction bases with no gene match: 6. There are 17 residues in the CDR3. The CDR3 spells CASSLAVAGSSYNEQFF. CDR3 nucleotide sequence: TGCGCCAGCAGCTTGGCGGTAGCGGGCAGCTCCTACAATGAGCAGTTCTTC.

The DNA for the CDR3 is TGTGCCAGCAGTCTATGGGGACAGGGGAAAACTGAAGCTTTCTTT. This codes for CASSLWGQGKTEAFF. The V call is TRBV6-5, the J call TRBJ1-1, with 10 nucleotides matching TRBD1. The junction had 8 bases not matched to a gene; V was cut back by 5 bases and J by 5 bases. Germline V gene data show CDR1 as MNHEY and CDR2 as SVGAGI. The CDR3 runs to 15 residues.

This clone turned up a few times. The J gene is TRBJ2-7, the V gene TRBV2; 7 positions agree with TRBD2. CDR1 and CDR2 from the germline V gene are SNHLY and FYNNEI. This CDR3 region has 15 residues. With V trimmed by 5 bases and J by 3 bases, 10 bases remained unmatched. CDR3 sequence reads: CASSMASGANYEQYF. The CDR3 coding sequence is TGTGCCAGCAGTATGGCTAGCGGTGCGAACTACGAGCAGTACTTC.

The genes are TRBV24-1 and TRBJ1-6; maybe TRBD1 (6 bases). Germline loops: CDR1 KGHDR, CDR2 SFDVKD. This CDR3 has 21 residues. The V and J ends lost 3 bases and 5 bases respectively, with 28 bases between them. The CDR3 here is CATSDPCAAPAGTQNNSPLHF. The CDR3, as DNA: TGTGCCACCAGTGATCCTTGCGCTGCCCCGGCCGGGACACAGAATAATTCACCCCTCCACTTT.

This chain uses TRBV7-2 with TRBJ1-4, with a weak D call TRBD1 (6 bases). This CDR3 spans 13 amino acids. Germline values: CDR1 SGHTA, CDR2 FQGNSA. Trimming took 6 bases from V and 7 from J, leaving 12 bases between them. CDR3 loop: CASSGGIAEKLFF. CDR3 bases: TGTGCCAGCAGTGGGGGCATTGCTGAAAAACTGTTTTTT.

The chain employs TRBV3-1 (or the pseudogene TRBV3-2) and TRBJ2-5; the match to TRBD2 covers 11 bases. After removal of 4 bases from V and 3 bases from J, the junction contained 1 base not matched to a gene. The CDR3 is made up of 14 amino acids. The germline V gene encodes CDR1 LGHDT and CDR2 YNNKEL (reference sequence). DNA of the CDR3: TGTGCCAGCAGCCTAGCGGGGGGGGAAGAGACCCAGTACTTC. Residues: CASSLAGGEETQYF.

The chain uses TRBV28 and TRBJ2-5; 12 bases agree with TRBD2. Germline values: CDR1 MDHEN, CDR2 SYDVKM. The junction had 4 bases not matched to a gene; V was cut back by 3 bases and J by 5 bases. CDR3 size: 15 residues. The CDR3 loop reads CASSFPTSGGETQYF. The CDR3 DNA reads TGTGCCAGCAGTTTCCCGACTAGCGGGGGTGAGACCCAGTACTTC.

The chain combines TRBV11-2 with TRBJ2-2; tentative D call: TRBD2 (5 bases). CDR1 and CDR2 from the germline V gene are SGHAT and FQNNGV. The V gene lost 5 bases and the J gene lost 6 bases, with 19 bases spanning the gap. CDR3 size: 16 residues. The CDR3 region is CASSRYATIGSGELFF. CDR3 coding DNA: TGTGCCAGCAGCCGGTATGCGACTATCGGGTCCGGGGAGCTGTTTTTT. Complete variable domain (other parts from reference TRBV11-2 and TRBJ2-2): EAGVAQSPRYKIIEKRQSVAFWCNPISGHATLYWYQQILGQGPKLLIQFQNNGVVDDSQLPKDRFSAERLKGVDSTLKIQPAKLEDSAVYLCASSRYATIGSGELFFGEGSRLTVL.

The rearrangement links TRBV12-3 or TRBV12-4 to TRBJ2-3; D unresolved. V gave up 6 bases and J gave up 3 bases, with 4 bases separating them. The CDR3 is 11 amino acids. The CDR3 is CASSQTDTQYF. The CDR3 region has the DNA TGTGCCAGCAGCCAAACAGATACGCAGTATTTT.

This clone was seen once. This chain joins TRBV7-9 and TRBJ2-3; the match to TRBD2 covers 9 bases. CDR1 and CDR2 (germline): SEHNR, FQNEAQ (reference sequence). CDR3 length equals 16 residues. J gave up 0 bases and V 5 bases, and 6 bases lay outside the gene matches. The CDR3 is CASSAGLAVSTDTQYF. The CDR3 region has the DNA TGTGCCAGCAGCGCGGGACTAGCAGTAAGCACAGATACGCAGTATTTT. Drawing the rest from reference TRBV7-9 and TRBJ2-3, the complete variable domain is DTGVSQNPRHKITKRGQNVTFRCDPISEHNRLYWYRQTLGQGPEFLTYFQNEAQLEKSRLLSDRFSAERPKGSFSTLEIQRTEQGDSAMYLCASSAGLAVSTDTQYFGPGTRLTVL.

The J gene is TRBJ2-5, the V gene TRBV7-2, with D perhaps matching TRBD2 (5 bases). Germline CDR1 reads SGHTA; CDR2 reads FQGNSA. The CDR3 is 14 amino acids. Trimming cost V 1 base and J 5 bases, with 11 bases left between them. The CDR3 sequence is CASSLVEVLETQYF. For the CDR3, the DNA is TGTGCCAGCAGCTTAGTGGAGGTTTTGGAGACCCAGTACTTC.

The chain is built from TRBV19 and TRBJ1-1; D call uncertain. The CDR3 extends over 11 amino acids. Germline V gene data show CDR1 as LNHDA and CDR2 as SQIVND (reference sequence). V lost 4 bases to trimming and J lost 8 bases, with 8 bases between them. The CDR3 DNA sequence: TGTGCCAGTAGTAAGTCCGCGGAAGCTTTCTTT. Translated, it gives CASSKSAEAFF.

DNA for the CDR3: TGTGCCAGCAGCTTAGCCTGGGACTCGACTGCCTACGAGCAGTACTTC. Residues: CASSLAWDSTAYEQYF. This chain joins TRBV7-6 and TRBJ2-7; weak D call: TRBD2 (6 bases). The CDR3 length is 16 residues. Germline V gene lookup returns CDR1 SGHVS and CDR2 FNYEAQ. Deletions cut 0 bases from V and 2 bases from J, with 14 bases between.

The gene calls are TRBV2 and TRBJ2-1; weak D call: TRBD2 (5 bases). This CDR3 is built from 14 residues. Looked up from germline, CDR1 is SNHLY and CDR2 is FYNNEI. The germline V and J ends were trimmed by 10 bases and 8 bases, with 21 bases remaining between them. The DNA of the CDR3 is TGTGCCACTTTAAACGGCCGTTCGCGGGATGAGCAGTTCTTC. Its translation is CATLNGRSRDEQFF.

This chain links TRBV7-3 with TRBJ1-1, with no clear D. The CDR3 sequence is 13 residues long. Per germline, CDR1 SGHTA and CDR2 FQGTGA. Trimming left V 2 bases short and J 5 bases short, with 9 bases between. Here the CDR3 DNA reads TGTGCCAGCAGCTTAGTGTCGGGAACTGAAGCTTTCTTT. The encoded protein is CASSLVSGTEAFF.

This chain uses TRBV6-5 with TRBJ1-6; the match to TRBD1 covers 9 bases. J gave up 8 bases and V 2 bases, and 7 bases lay outside the gene matches. Germline values: CDR1 MNHEY, CDR2 SVGAGI. CDR3 size: 16 residues. The DNA for the CDR3 is TGTGCCAGCAGTTACAAACCGGGACAGGGTGATTCACCCCTCCACTTT. Its translation: CASSYKPGQGDSPLHF.

The V and J genes are TRBV23-1 and TRBJ2-7, with TRBD2 as a possible D gene (6 bases). TRBV23-1 is designated an ORF whose function remains uncertain. The CDR3 runs 15 residues. Trimming took off 4 bases at V and 4 bases at J, with 17 bases between the two ends. The CDR3: CASSPPAGTSYEQYF. CDR3 coding DNA: TGCGCCAGCAGTCCCCCGGCAGGGACTTCGTACGAGCAGTACTTC.

The DNA of the CDR3 is TGTGCCAGCAGTAAGCCGGGACAGGGGAGTTACGAGCAGTACTTC. As protein: CASSKPGQGSYEQYF. V usage is TRBV6-2 or TRBV6-3 and J usage is TRBJ2-7; 10 bases align to TRBD1. J lost 4 bases, V lost 5 bases, and 8 bases had no gene match. Germline V CDR1 and CDR2: MNHEY, SVGEGT. This CDR3 comprises 15 residues.